This T cell receptor beta chain came from a study of blood T cell repertoires in COVID-19. Across the study: Both acute and convalescent COVID-19 samples were obtained from the United States, Italy and Spain. PBMCs, B-cell-depleted T cells, or T cells provided the cDNA or gDNA that made up the material.

As originally analysed: Reference gene primers were amplified, and this amplification served to estimate nucleated cell counts. Sequencing was performed with immunoSEQ multiplex PCR; in TCRdb, only in-frame clones are kept and a portion is missing. D and trimming were read from the DNA, whereas the V and J calls and clone size are those reported in that table. The data contain about 670,000 clones, around 90% of them singletons. This clone appeared a single time. The CDR3 is made up of 14 amino acids. The germline V gene has CDR1 MNHEY and CDR2 SMNVEV (reference sequence). The chain is built from TRBV27 and TRBJ1-1; TRBD1 is a possible D gene (5 bases). Sample: peripheral blood. The clonotype comes from a woman aged 18-35 years with acute or convalescent COVID-19. CDR3 bases: TGTGTCGTACACGGACAAGGGTTTGGCACTGAAGCTTTCTTT. Protein: CVVHGQGFGTEAFF.